A selection of T cell receptor beta chains follows, all from one sample in a study of T cell repertoires in ileal Crohn's disease. The method was immunoSEQ multiplex PCR; TCRdb's version includes in-frame clones alone and lacks a portion of them. The profile covers thousands of clones, with more than 65% appearing a single time and about an eighth taken by the ten largest. Sequencing input: ileal tissue. All receptors come from an adult with Crohn's disease. The CDR3 runs from the conserved cysteine through the conserved F or W. The order of the fields is clone size, V gene, D gene, J gene, CDR3 protein, CDR3 DNA. D genes are given only for firm matches. Part of the rows lack a size; the others show once, few, many or a class for expanded clones.

abundance: NA
v_gene: TRBV30
d_gene: TRBD1
j_gene: TRBJ1-5
CDR3aa: CAWSVRGQSNQPQHF
CDR3nt: TGTGCCTGGAGTGTACGGGGACAGAGCAATCAGCCCCAGCATTTT

abundance: few
v_gene: TRBV4-1
d_gene: TRBD2
j_gene: TRBJ2-5
CDR3aa: CASSQSASGGQETQYF
CDR3nt: TGCGCCAGCAGCCAATCAGCTAGCGGGGGGCAAGAGACCCAGTACTTC

abundance: NA
v_gene: TRBV27
d_gene: TRBD1
j_gene: TRBJ2-7
CDR3aa: CASSRNVGTASYEQYF
CDR3nt: TGTGCCAGCAGTAGAAACGTCGGGACAGCATCCTACGAGCAGTACTTC

abundance: few
v_gene: TRBV11-2
d_gene: TRBD2
j_gene: TRBJ2-2
CDR3aa: CASSLTRLAVGELFF
CDR3nt: TGTGCCAGCAGCCTAACAAGACTAGCGGTCGGGGAGCTGTTTTTT

abundance: few
v_gene: TRBV14
d_gene: NA
j_gene: TRBJ2-3
CDR3aa: CASSQGPPGHQIHTDTQYF
CDR3nt: TGTGCCAGCAGCCAAGGACCCCCGGGACATCAAATTCACACAGATACGCAGTATTTT

abundance: NA
v_gene: TRBV5-8
d_gene: TRBD2
j_gene: TRBJ2-3
CDR3aa: CASSLTGRGTDTQYF
CDR3nt: TGTGCCAGCAGCCTGACCGGGAGGGGAACAGATACGCAGTATTTT

abundance: NA
v_gene: TRBV4-1
d_gene: NA
j_gene: TRBJ2-4
CDR3aa: CASSPRYGDLAKNIQYF
CDR3nt: TGCGCCAGCAGCCCTAGATACGGGGACTTAGCCAAAAACATTCAGTACTTC

abundance: NA
v_gene: TRBV29-1
d_gene: TRBD2
j_gene: TRBJ2-2
CDR3aa: CSVLSLAGGPGELFF
CDR3nt: TGCAGCGTCCTCTCACTAGCGGGGGGGCCCGGGGAGCTGTTTTTT

abundance: NA
v_gene: TRBV5-6
d_gene: NA
j_gene: TRBJ2-1
CDR3aa: CASSSTGLTSYNEQFF
CDR3nt: TGTGCCAGCAGCTCTACGGGACTCACCTCCTACAATGAGCAGTTCTTC

abundance: NA
v_gene: TRBV5-1
d_gene: NA
j_gene: TRBJ2-1
CDR3aa: CASSFPGINNEQFF
CDR3nt: TGCGCCAGCAGCTTCCCGGGGATCAACAATGAGCAGTTCTTC